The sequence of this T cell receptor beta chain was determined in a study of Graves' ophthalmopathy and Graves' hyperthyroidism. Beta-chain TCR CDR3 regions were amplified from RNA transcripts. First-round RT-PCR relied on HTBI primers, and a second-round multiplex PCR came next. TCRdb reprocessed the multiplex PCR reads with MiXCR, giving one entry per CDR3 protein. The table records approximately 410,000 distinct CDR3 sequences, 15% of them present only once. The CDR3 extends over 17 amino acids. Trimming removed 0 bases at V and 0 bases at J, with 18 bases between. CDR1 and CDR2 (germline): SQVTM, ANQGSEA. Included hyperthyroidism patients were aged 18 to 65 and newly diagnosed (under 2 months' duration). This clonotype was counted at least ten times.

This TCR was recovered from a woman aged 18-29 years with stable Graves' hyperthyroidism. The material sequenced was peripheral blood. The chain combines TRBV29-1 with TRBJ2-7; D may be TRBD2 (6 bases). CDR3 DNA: TGCAGCGTTGAAGATCGAGGGAGGAAAGCCGGCTCCTACGAGCAGTACTTC. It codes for CSVEDRGRKAGSYEQYF.